Presented here are 19 T cell receptor beta chains from one specimen sequenced in a study of T cells in Graves' hyperthyroidism and ophthalmopathy. TCR beta CDR3 regions were amplified from RNA. Primed by the HTBI set, a first-round RT-PCR was run on the TCR CDR3. Each CDR3 protein gets one entry after TCRdb re-called the multiplex PCR reads with MiXCR. The repertoire has 250,000 to 300,000 distinct CDR3 sequences, less than 15% of them found once; the top ten carry more than 7.5%. Sequencing used blood. Receptors originate from a woman aged 25 to 39 with Graves' hyperthyroidism that later progressed to Graves' ophthalmopathy.

This clonotype has ten or more counts. This chain joins TRBV13 and TRBJ2-1; no reliable D call. Germline V CDR1 and CDR2: PRHDT, FYEKMQ (reference sequence). The ends were cut back, 4 bases at V and 9 bases at J, with 10 bases in the middle. This CDR3 spans 12 amino acids. This chain's CDR3 is CASSSIVSEQFF. The CDR3 nucleotides read TGTGCCAGCAGCTCAATAGTTTCTGAGCAGTTCTTC.

This rearrangement joins TRBV7-9 to TRBJ2-1; D could derive from TRBD1 or TRBD2 (6 bases each). The DNA end lines up better with TRBJ2-7; the J call may be wrong. CDR1 is SEHNR and CDR2 is FQNEAQ in the germline V gene (reference sequence). This CDR3 contains 17 residues. The CDR3 here is CASTHTGASSYYNEQYF. The DNA of the CDR3 is TGTGCCAGCACCCACACGGGGGCGTCAAGTTACTACAATGAGCAGTACTTC.

This clonotype has only a few counts. The V and J genes are TRBV5-5 and TRBJ2-2, with 11 nucleotides matching TRBD2. V was pared by 3 bases and J by 3 bases, with 10 bases of the junction left unmatched. The CDR3 sequence is 18 residues long. Germline lookup yields CDR1 SGHKS and CDR2 YYEKEE (reference sequence). CDR3 in amino acids: CASSSWWLAGGDTGELFF. As DNA, the CDR3 is TGTGCCAGCAGCTCTTGGTGGCTAGCGGGAGGCGACACCGGGGAGCTGTTTTTT.

The sample holds many counts of this clonotype. The rearrangement joins TRBV27 to TRBJ2-7, with 7 bases lining up with TRBD1. The V gene end was trimmed by 5 bases and the J gene end by 3 bases; junction bases not matched to a gene: 7. The CDR3 runs 14 residues. The germline CDR1 and CDR2 sequences are MNHEY and SMNVEV (reference sequence). The CDR3 protein is CASSGRDSIYEQYF. Here the CDR3 DNA reads TGTGCCAGCAGTGGCCGGGACAGCATCTACGAGCAGTACTTC.

Worth noting for this clonotype: Just one base apart from a much larger clone, this may be a read error. The J gene is TRBJ2-1, the V gene TRBV7-9; D is unclear. Germline V gene lookup returns CDR1 SEHNR and CDR2 FQNEAQ (reference sequence). CDR3 length: 12 residues. The CDR3 sequence: CAGSLQRDEQFF. DNA for the CDR3: TGTGCCGGCAGCCTCCAAAGGGATGAGCAGTTCTTC.

This chain connects TRBV3-1 to TRBJ2-2; 11 bases agree with TRBD2. This CDR3 spans 17 amino acids. V was pared by 3 bases and J by 3 bases, with 6 bases of the junction left unmatched. Germline CDR1 LGHDT, CDR2 YNNKEL (reference sequence). CDR3 DNA sequence: TGTGCCAGCAGCCACTCTAGCGGGAGGTTTTACACCGGGGAGCTGTTTTTT. Translation: CASSHSSGRFYTGELFF.

This clonotype was counted ten times or more. This chain links TRBV2 with TRBJ1-1; tentative D call: TRBD1 (6 bases). The CDR3 sequence is 16 residues long. Germline V gene sequence: CDR1 SNHLY, CDR2 FYNNEI. Trimming left V 3 bases short and J 0 bases short, with 14 bases between. CDR3: CASSDYRDAMNTEAFF. The DNA of the CDR3 is TGTGCCAGCAGTGACTACAGGGACGCCATGAACACTGAAGCTTTCTTT. Full variable domain (outside the CDR3, taken from reference TRBV2 and TRBJ1-1): EPEVTQTPSHQVTQMGQEVILRCVPISNHLYFYWYRQILGQKVEFLVSFYNNEISEKSEIFDDQFSVERPDGSNFTLKIRSTKLEDSAMYFCASSDYRDAMNTEAFFGQGTRLTVV.

The table lists this clonotype with many counts. The chain has TRBV6-6 and TRBJ2-1, with TRBD2 as a possible D gene (6 bases). Germline V gene sequence: CDR1 MNHNY, CDR2 SVGAGI (reference sequence). Trimming stripped 0 bases from V and 2 bases from J, with 8 bases between. There are 15 residues in the CDR3. CDR3 DNA: TGTGCCAGCAGTTACTCGCTAGCGACCTACAATGAGCAGTTCTTC. Protein: CASSYSLATYNEQFF.

A word on this clonotype: This may come from a read error, since a much larger clone is one base off. The chain carries TRBV7-2 and TRBJ2-5; either TRBD1 or TRBD2 may supply D (5 bases each). V lost 7 bases and J lost 5, with 17 bases in between. Germline V gene sequence: CDR1 SGHTA, CDR2 FQGNSA. The CDR3 is 14 amino acids. CDR3 sequence reads: CASNFRAWDETQYF. CDR3 coding DNA: TGTGCCAGCAACTTCAGAGCGTGGGACGAGACCCAGTACTTC.

J is TRBJ2-7 and V is TRBV4-1; TRBD2 aligns across 11 bases. V lost 2 bases and J lost 6; bases outside the gene matches: 6. Germline lookup yields CDR1 MGHRA and CDR2 YSYEKL. CDR3 size: 15 residues. The chain's CDR3 is CASSQPTSGSPEQYF. The CDR3 DNA is TGCGCCAGCAGCCAACCAACTAGCGGGAGTCCCGAGCAGTACTTC.

At least ten counts were recorded for this clonotype. The chain recombines TRBV12-3 or TRBV12-4 with TRBJ1-2; TRBD1 matches 11 bases. This CDR3 has 15 amino acids. Germline trimming cut 7 bases from V and 4 bases from J; bases unmatched to any gene: 8. CDR3 sequence: CASNLSGTGGYGYTF. CDR3 DNA: TGTGCCAGCAATCTTTCGGGGACAGGGGGCTATGGCTACACCTTC.

The sample holds a few counts of this clonotype. The chain has TRBV5-4 and TRBJ2-7, with 9 bases identical to TRBD1. Germline-derived CDR1 and CDR2 are SGHNT and YYREEE (reference sequence). The CDR3 runs 13 residues. Trimming cost V 7 bases and J 7 bases; bases outside gene matches: 9. This chain's CDR3 is CASSGQGWSEQYF. The CDR3 nucleotides are TGTGCCAGCTCCGGACAGGGGTGGAGTGAGCAGTACTTC.

Only a few counts were recorded for this clonotype. Sequence at one end of the junction differs from germline and may be a read error. This chain joins TRBV6-2 or TRBV6-3 and TRBJ2-1; 9 bases line up with TRBD2. This CDR3 comprises 14 residues. Germline CDR1 reads MNHEY; CDR2 reads SVGEGT. The CDR3, as DNA: TGTGCCACCATAGCGGGAGCGGCCTACAATGAGCAGCTCTTC. The encoded protein is CATIAGAAYNEQLF.

Many counts were recorded for this clonotype. This chain uses TRBV6-2 or TRBV6-3 with TRBJ1-6, with D possibly matching TRBD1 (5 bases). The CDR3 spans 16 residues. Between the trimmed V and J ends, which lost 2 bases and 9 bases, there was a span of 17 bases. Germline V gives CDR1 MNHEY, CDR2 SVGEGT. The CDR3 coding sequence is TGTGCCAGCAGTTACGCGATTTGGGGACTCGGTTCACCCCTCCACTTT. Residues: CASSYAIWGLGSPLHF.

This clonotype came up many times. V is TRBV6-2 or TRBV6-3 and J is TRBJ2-7; 7 nucleotides agree with TRBD2. This CDR3 spans 13 amino acids. The V and J ends lost 8 bases and 3 bases, in that order; junction bases with no gene match: 7. The germline CDR1 and CDR2 sequences are MNHEY and SVGEGT. The DNA for the CDR3 is TGTGCCAGCGTCTGGGCTAGCGGCTACGAGCAGTACTTC. This gives the protein CASVWASGYEQYF.

This clonotype was seen many times. This chain joins TRBV28 and TRBJ1-1; no definite D call. Germline loops: CDR1 MDHEN, CDR2 SYDVKM. V was pared by 3 bases and J by 7 bases, with 9 bases between. This CDR3 has 12 amino acids. Here the CDR3 DNA reads TGTGCCAGCAGTTTTTTGGGTGTTGAAGCTTTCTTT. Its protein is CASSFLGVEAFF.

At least ten counts were recorded for this clonotype. This chain uses TRBV3-1 with TRBJ1-1; D is unresolved. CDR1 and CDR2 (germline): LGHDT, YNNKEL (reference sequence). The V end lost 0 bases, the J end lost 1 base, and 18 bases lay between the germline ends. CDR3 length: 18 amino acids. In nucleotides, the CDR3 is TGTGCCAGCAGCCAAGATGGCATTAGAACCGGGCAGAACACTGAAGCTTTCTTT. Protein: CASSQDGIRTGQNTEAFF. Drawing the rest from reference TRBV3-1 and TRBJ1-1, the complete variable domain is DTAVSQTPKYLVTQMGNDKSIKCEQNLGHDTMYWYKQDSKKFLKIMFSYNNKELIINETVPNRFSPKSPDKAHLNLHINSLELGDSAVYFCASSQDGIRTGQNTEAFFGQGTRLTVV.

To note about this clonotype: A much larger clonotype is one base distant, so this may be a read error. The chain uses TRBV29-1 and TRBJ2-6; tentatively, D is TRBD1 (6 bases). Trimming left V 6 bases short and J 0 bases short, with 12 bases between. The CDR3 covers 15 residues. Germline V CDR1 and CDR2: SQVTM, ANQGSEA. The CDR3 DNA reads TGCAGCGTCACTGGACAGCCCTCTGGGGCCAACGTCCTGACTTTC. Its protein product is CSVTGQPSGANVLTF.

This clonotype was seen more than once but under ten times. The rearrangement uses TRBV19 and TRBJ2-4; D is perhaps TRBD2 (6 bases). The germline V and J ends were trimmed by 5 bases and 4 bases, with 15 bases remaining between them. This CDR3 contains 15 residues. The germline CDR1 and CDR2 sequences are LNHDA and SQIVND (reference sequence). The CDR3 loop is CASSPAGYGKNIQYF. The CDR3 coding sequence is TGTGCCAGTAGTCCGGCGGGATATGGGAAAAACATTCAGTACTTC. Looking up the rest from reference TRBV19 and TRBJ2-4 gives the full variable domain: DGGITQSPKYLFRKEGQNVTLSCEQNLNHDAMYWYRQDPGQGLRLIYYSQIVNDFQKGDIAEGYSVSREKKESFPLTVTSAQKNPTAFYLCASSPAGYGKNIQYFGAGTRLSVL.